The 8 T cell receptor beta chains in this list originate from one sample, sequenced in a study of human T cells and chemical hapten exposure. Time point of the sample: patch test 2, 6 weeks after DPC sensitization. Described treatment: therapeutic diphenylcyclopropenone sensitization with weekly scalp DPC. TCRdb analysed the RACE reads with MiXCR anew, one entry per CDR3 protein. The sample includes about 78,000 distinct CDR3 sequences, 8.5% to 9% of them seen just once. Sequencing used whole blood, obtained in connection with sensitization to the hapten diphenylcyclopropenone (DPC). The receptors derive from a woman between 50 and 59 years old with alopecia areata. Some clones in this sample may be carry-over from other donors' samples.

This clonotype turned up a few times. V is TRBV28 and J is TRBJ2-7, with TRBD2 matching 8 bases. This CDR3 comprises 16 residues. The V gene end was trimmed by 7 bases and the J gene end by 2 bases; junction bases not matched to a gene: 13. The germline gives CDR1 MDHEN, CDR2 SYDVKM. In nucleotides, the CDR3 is TGTGCCAGCAACCATCAGACGGGAGGGGGACCCTACGAGCAGTACTTC. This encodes CASNHQTGGGPYEQYF.

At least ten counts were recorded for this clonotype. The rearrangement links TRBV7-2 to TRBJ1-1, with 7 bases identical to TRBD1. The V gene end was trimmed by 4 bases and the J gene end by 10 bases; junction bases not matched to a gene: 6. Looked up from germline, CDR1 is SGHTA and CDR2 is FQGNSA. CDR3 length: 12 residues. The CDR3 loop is CASSSDRRGAFF. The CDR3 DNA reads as TGTGCCAGCAGCTCGGACAGGCGCGGAGCTTTCTTT.

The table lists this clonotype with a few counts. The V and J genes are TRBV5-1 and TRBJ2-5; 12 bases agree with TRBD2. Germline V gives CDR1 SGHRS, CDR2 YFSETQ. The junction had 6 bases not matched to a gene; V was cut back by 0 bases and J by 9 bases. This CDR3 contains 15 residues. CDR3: CASSLDPSGGAAQYF. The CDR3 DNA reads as TGCGCCAGCAGCTTGGATCCTAGCGGGGGGGCCGCCCAGTACTTC.

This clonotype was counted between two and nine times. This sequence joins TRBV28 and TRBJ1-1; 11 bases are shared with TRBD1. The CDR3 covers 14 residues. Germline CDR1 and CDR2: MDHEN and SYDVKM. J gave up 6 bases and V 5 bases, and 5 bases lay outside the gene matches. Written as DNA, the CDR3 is TGTGCCAGCAGTCCGGGGACAGGGGGTTCTGAAGCTTTCTTT. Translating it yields CASSPGTGGSEAFF.

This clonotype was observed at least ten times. For the CDR3, the DNA is TGTGCCAGCAGCTCGGGACTGTACTCCTACGAGCAGTACTTC. This gives the protein CASSSGLYSYEQYF. The chain recombines TRBV5-6 with TRBJ2-7, with D perhaps TRBD2 (6 bases). Germline CDR1 reads SGHDT; CDR2 reads YYEEEE. Trimming took off 3 bases at V and 0 bases at J, with 10 bases between the two ends. This CDR3 has 14 amino acids.

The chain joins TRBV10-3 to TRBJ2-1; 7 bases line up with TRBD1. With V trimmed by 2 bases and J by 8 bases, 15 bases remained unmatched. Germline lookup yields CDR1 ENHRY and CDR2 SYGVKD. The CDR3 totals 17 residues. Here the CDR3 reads CAISEIPRGYSDHEQFF. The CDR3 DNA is TGTGCCATCAGTGAGATCCCCAGGGGGTACTCGGACCATGAGCAGTTCTTC.

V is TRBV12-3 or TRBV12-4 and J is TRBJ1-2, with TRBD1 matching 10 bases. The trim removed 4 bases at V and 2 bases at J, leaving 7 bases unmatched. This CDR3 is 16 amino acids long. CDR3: CASSSGTGEANYGYTF. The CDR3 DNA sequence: TGTGCCAGCAGTTCGGGGACAGGGGAGGCGAACTATGGCTACACCTTC.

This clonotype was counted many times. The CDR3 reads CATSDLHDRNMNTEAFF. For the CDR3, the DNA is TGTGCCACCAGTGATTTGCATGACAGAAACATGAACACTGAAGCTTTCTTT. This chain connects TRBV24-1 to TRBJ1-1; D might be TRBD1 (5 bases). V was shortened by 0 bases and J by 0 bases, with 13 bases between the two germline ends. CDR1 KGHDR and CDR2 SFDVKD come from the germline V gene. The CDR3 is 17 amino acids.